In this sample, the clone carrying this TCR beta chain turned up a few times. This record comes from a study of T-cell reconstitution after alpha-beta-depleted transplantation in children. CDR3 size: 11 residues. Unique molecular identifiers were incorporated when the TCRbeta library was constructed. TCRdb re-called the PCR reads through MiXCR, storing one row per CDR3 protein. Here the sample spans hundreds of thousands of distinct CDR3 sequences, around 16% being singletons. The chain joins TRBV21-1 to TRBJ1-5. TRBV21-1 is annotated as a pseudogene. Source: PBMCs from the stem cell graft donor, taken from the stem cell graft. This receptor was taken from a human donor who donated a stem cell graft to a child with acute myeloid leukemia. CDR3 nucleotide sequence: TGTGCCAGCAGCAAAAATCAGCCCCAGCATTTT. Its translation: CASSKNQPQHF.